This TCR beta chain was captured in a study of blood T cell repertoires in COVID-19. Across the whole study: Sources were T cells, B-cell-depleted T cells, or PBMCs; the material itself was cDNA or gDNA.

Some clones are missing from TCRdb's copy, which holds only in-frame ones; the method was immunoSEQ multiplex PCR. The data contain some 230,000 clones, under 90% of them seen just once; the ten biggest clones take up 5.1%. The V gene lost 4 bases and the J gene lost 4 bases, with 22 bases spanning the gap. Germline V CDR1 and CDR2: SGHDN, FVKESK. The CDR3 spans 17 residues. The chain has TRBV14 and TRBJ2-5, with a weak D call TRBD2 (7 bases). Sequencing input: peripheral blood. This TCR was recovered from a woman in her fifties or sixties who had recovered from COVID-19. The CDR3 nucleotides are TGTGCCAGCAGCCCACCCCGCAGGGCAGGGGAGGGAGAGACCCAGTACTTC. Protein: CASSPPRRAGEGETQYF. Filled out from reference TRBV14 and TRBJ2-5, the complete variable domain reads EAGVTQFPSHSVIEKGQTVTLRCDPISGHDNLYWYRRVMGKEIKFLLHFVKESKQDESGMPNNRFLAERTGGTYSTLKVQPAELEDSGVYFCASSPPRRAGEGETQYFGPGTRLLVL.